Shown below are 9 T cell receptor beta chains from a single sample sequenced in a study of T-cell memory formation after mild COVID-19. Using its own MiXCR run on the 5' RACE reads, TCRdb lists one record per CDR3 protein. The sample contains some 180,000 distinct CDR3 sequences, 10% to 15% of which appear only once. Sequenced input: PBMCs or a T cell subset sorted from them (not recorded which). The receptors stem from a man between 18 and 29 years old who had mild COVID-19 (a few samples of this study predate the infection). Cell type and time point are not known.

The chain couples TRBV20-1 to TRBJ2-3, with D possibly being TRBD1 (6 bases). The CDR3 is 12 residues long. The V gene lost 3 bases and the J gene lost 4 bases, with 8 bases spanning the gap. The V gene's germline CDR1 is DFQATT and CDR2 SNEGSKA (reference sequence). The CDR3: CSASRGSDTQYF. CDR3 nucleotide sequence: TGCAGTGCTAGCAGGGGATCAGATACGCAGTATTTT.

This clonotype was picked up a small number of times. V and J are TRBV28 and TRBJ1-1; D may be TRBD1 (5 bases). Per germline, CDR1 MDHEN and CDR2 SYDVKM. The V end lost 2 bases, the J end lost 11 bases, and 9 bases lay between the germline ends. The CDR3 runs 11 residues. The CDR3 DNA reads TGTGCCAGCAGTTTAATGGGGCTTGCTTTCTTT. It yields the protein CASSLMGLAFF.

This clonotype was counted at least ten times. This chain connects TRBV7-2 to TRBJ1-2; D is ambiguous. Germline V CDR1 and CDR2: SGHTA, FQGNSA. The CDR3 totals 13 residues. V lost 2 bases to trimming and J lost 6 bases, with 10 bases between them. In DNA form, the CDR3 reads TGTGCCAGCAGCTTATGGGGAGGTCATGGCTACACCTTC. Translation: CASSLWGGHGYTF. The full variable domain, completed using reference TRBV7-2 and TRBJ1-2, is GAGVSQSPSNKVTEKGKDVELRCDPISGHTALYWYRQSLGQGLEFLIYFQGNSAPDKSGLPSDRFSAERTGGSVSTLTIQRTQQEDSAVYLCASSLWGGHGYTFGSGTRLTVV.

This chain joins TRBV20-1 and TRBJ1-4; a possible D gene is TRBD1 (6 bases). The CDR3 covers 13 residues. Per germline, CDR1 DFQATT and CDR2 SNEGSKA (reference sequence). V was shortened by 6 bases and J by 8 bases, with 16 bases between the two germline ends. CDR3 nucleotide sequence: TGCAGTGCCAGAACAGGGATAGGGGAAAAACTGTTTTTT. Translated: CSARTGIGEKLFF.

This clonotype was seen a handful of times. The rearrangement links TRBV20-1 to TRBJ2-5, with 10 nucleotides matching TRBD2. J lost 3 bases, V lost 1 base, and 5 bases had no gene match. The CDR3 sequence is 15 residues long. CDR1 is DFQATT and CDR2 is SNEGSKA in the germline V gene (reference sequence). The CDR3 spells CSARVVAGGKETQYF. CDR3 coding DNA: TGCAGTGCTAGAGTGGTAGCGGGGGGTAAAGAGACCCAGTACTTC.

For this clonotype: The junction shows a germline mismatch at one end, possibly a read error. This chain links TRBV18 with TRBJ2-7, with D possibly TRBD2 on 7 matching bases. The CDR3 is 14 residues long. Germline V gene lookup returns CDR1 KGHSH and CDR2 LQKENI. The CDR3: CASSPPTGGYEKYF. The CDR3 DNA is TGTGCCAGCTCACCCCCGACGGGGGGCTACGAGAAGTACTTC. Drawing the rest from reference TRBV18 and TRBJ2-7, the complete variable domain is NAGVMQNPRHLVRRRGQEARLRCSPMKGHSHVYWYRQLPEEGLKFMVYLQKENIIDESGMPKERFSAEFPKEGPSILRIQQVVRGDSAAYFCASSPPTGGYEKYFGPGTRLTVT.

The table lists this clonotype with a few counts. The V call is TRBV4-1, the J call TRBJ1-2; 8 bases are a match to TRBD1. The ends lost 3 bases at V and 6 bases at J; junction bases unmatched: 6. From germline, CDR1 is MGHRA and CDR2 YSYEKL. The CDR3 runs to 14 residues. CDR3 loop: CASSHVRQGNGYTF. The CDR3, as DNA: TGCGCCAGCAGCCATGTTCGACAGGGGAATGGCTACACCTTC.

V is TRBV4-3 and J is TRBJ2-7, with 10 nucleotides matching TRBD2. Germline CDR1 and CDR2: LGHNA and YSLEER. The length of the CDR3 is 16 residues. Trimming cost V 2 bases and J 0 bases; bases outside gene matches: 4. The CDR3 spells CASSQWSGGASYEQYF. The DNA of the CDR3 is TGCGCCAGCAGCCAATGGAGCGGGGGGGCCTCCTACGAGCAGTACTTC.

The CDR3 bases are TGTGCCAGCAGTTACACCCCTTGGGATGGCTACACCTTC. The encoded protein is CASSYTPWDGYTF. The rearrangement uses TRBV6-6 and TRBJ1-2; D is unclear. CDR1 MNHNY and CDR2 SVGAGI come from the germline V gene (reference sequence). The CDR3 consists of 13 residues. V was pared by 2 bases and J by 6 bases, with 10 bases between.